This TCR beta chain is from a study of cytomegalovirus exposure and HLA in healthy donors. Whole-study findings and limits: Across donors, most TCRs were seen rarely, yet some public ones were widespread. In the 130 or so validation repertoires, a later analysis found that first-cohort TCR clusters tended to co-occur. High specificity and sensitivity for cytomegalovirus status were reported for the classifier.

Trimming removed 2 bases at V and 6 bases at J, with 13 bases between. Germline loops: CDR1 SEHNR, CDR2 FQNEAQ (reference sequence). The CDR3 has 14 residues. Clones were read by immunoSEQ multiplex PCR, and TCRdb kept only the in-frame ones, dropping some. The data contain about 160,000 clones, approximately 86% of them singletons. Comment on this clone: Its target is not known.

The donors were in the roughly 110-subject validation cohort, distinct from the approximately 670-subject first cohort. The chain carries TRBV7-9 and TRBJ1-1, with D tentatively TRBD1 (6 bases). The sequence was obtained from a woman aged 18 to 35 in good health and CMV-seronegative. Material for sequencing was PBMCs. Written as DNA, the CDR3 is TGTGCCAGCAGCTTAATCCCCTCAGGGGCTGAAGCTTTCTTT. Its translation: CASSLIPSGAEAFF.